One sample yielded the 16 T cell receptor beta chains listed below, sequenced in a study of cytomegalovirus exposure and HLA in healthy donors. The PCR was carried out with 60 Vbeta primers and 13 Jbeta primers. Profiling relied on immunoSEQ multiplex PCR, and the TCRdb table lists in-frame clones only, not all of them. The sample contains around 67,000 clones, roughly 74% of which appear only once. The sequenced sample was PBMCs. These receptor sequences come from a man aged 18 to 29 in good health and CMV-seropositive.

The chain links TRBV6-5 to TRBJ2-3, with 9 nucleotides matching TRBD1. Germline loops: CDR1 MNHEY, CDR2 SVGAGI. This CDR3 is built from 16 residues. The V gene end was trimmed by 2 bases and the J gene end by 2 bases; junction bases not matched to a gene: 5. The CDR3 DNA reads as TGTGCCAGCAGTTACCTCTGGACAGGGGACACAGATACGCAGTATTTT. Translating it yields CASSYLWTGDTDTQYF.

The J gene is TRBJ2-1, the V gene TRBV6-5, with D possibly being TRBD1 (6 bases). The CDR3 spans 13 residues. The V and J ends lost 9 bases and 8 bases respectively, with 17 bases between them. Germline assignment: CDR1 MNHEY and CDR2 SVGAGI. The CDR3 bases are TGTGCCAGGTACAGGGAGCCTCGGCATGAGCAGTTCTTC. Amino acid sequence: CARYREPRHEQFF.

The chain recombines TRBV28 with TRBJ2-7; possibly TRBD2 for D (7 bases). V was cut by 3 bases and J by 1 base, with 10 bases left in between. The CDR3 contains 14 residues. CDR1 and CDR2 (germline): MDHEN, SYDVKM. CDR3 protein: CASSLGGRSYEQYF. CDR3 DNA: TGTGCCAGCAGTTTGGGGGGGCGTTCCTACGAGCAGTACTTC.

The V and J genes are TRBV7-8 and TRBJ1-4; 8 nucleotides align to TRBD1. The CDR3 runs 15 residues. V gave up 5 bases and J gave up 0 bases; unmatched junction bases: 2. CDR1 SGHVS and CDR2 FQNEAQ come from the germline V gene. CDR3 residues: CASSGQGATNEKLFF. The DNA of the CDR3 is TGTGCCAGCAGCGGACAGGGAGCAACTAATGAAAAACTGTTTTTT.

This clone was observed once. The chain couples TRBV19 to TRBJ1-1; maybe TRBD1 (6 bases). This CDR3 comprises 13 residues. The V gene lost 3 bases and the J gene lost 11 bases, with 16 bases spanning the gap. The germline CDR1 and CDR2 sequences are LNHDA and SQIVND (reference sequence). In DNA, the CDR3 is TGTGCCAGTAGTATGGGGGGGCGCCGAACGGCTTTCTTT. This gives the protein CASSMGGRRTAFF.

The table lists this clone with a few counts. The chain uses TRBV11-1 and TRBJ2-1; TRBD1 matches 8 bases. The CDR3 totals 15 residues. V was clipped by 5 bases and J by 5 bases; unmatched bases: 8. CDR1 and CDR2 (germline): SGHAT, FQDESV (reference sequence). The CDR3 region is CASSHRTGLDNEQFF. CDR3 in DNA: TGTGCCAGCAGCCACCGGACAGGGTTGGACAATGAGCAGTTCTTC.

This clone was detected a few times. The chain links TRBV25-1 to TRBJ2-1; 7 nucleotides align to TRBD2. V lost 6 bases to trimming and J lost 6 bases; unmatched junction nucleotides: 17. The germline gives CDR1 MGHDK, CDR2 SYGVNS. The CDR3 is 17 residues long. The CDR3 bases are TGTGCCAGCAGCACTTTGGGGGGGTCAATTTTGCCCAATGAGCAGTTCTTC. This gives the protein CASSTLGGSILPNEQFF.

A single count supports this clone. This chain connects TRBV30 to TRBJ2-7; the D gene is possibly TRBD2 (5 bases). Germline CDR1 reads GTSNPN; CDR2 reads SVGIG (reference sequence). V lost 2 bases and J lost 4, with 12 bases in between. The CDR3 sequence is 13 residues long. The CDR3 region has the DNA TGTGCCTGGAGTTTAGCGACAACGTACGAGCAGTACTTC. Protein sequence: CAWSLATTYEQYF.

The V and J genes are TRBV30 and TRBJ2-1; D is perhaps TRBD2 (6 bases). V was shortened by 5 bases and J by 9 bases, with 11 bases between the two germline ends. Germline lookup yields CDR1 GTSNPN and CDR2 SVGIG (reference sequence). This CDR3 has 11 residues. The CDR3 region has the DNA TGTGCCTGGGTTAGCGGAATTGAGCAGTTCTTC. This encodes CAWVSGIEQFF. The full variable domain, completed using reference TRBV30 and TRBJ2-1, is SQTIHQWPATLVQPVGSPLSLECTVEGTSNPNLYWYRQAAGRGLQLLFYSVGIGQISSEVPQNLSASRPQDRQFILSSKKLLLSDSGFYLCAWVSGIEQFFGPGTRLTVL.

A single count supports this clone. V usage is TRBV4-2 and J usage is TRBJ2-3; the match to TRBD2 covers 12 bases. The CDR3 has 19 amino acids. Germline V gives CDR1 LGHNA, CDR2 YNFKEQ. V lost 4 bases and J lost 2; bases outside the gene matches: 13. The CDR3 protein is CASSPDGTSGPLITDTQYF. The DNA for the CDR3 is TGTGCCAGCAGCCCAGACGGGACTAGCGGGCCTCTAATCACAGATACGCAGTATTTT.

The chain couples TRBV30 to TRBJ1-2, with 9 bases matching TRBD1. The germline gives CDR1 GTSNPN, CDR2 SVGIG (reference sequence). Trimming took 0 bases from V and 0 from J; bases not matched to a gene: 2. The length of the CDR3 is 15 residues. The CDR3 DNA is TGTGCCTGGAGTGTGGGACAGGGAACTAACTATGGCTACACCTTC. It specifies CAWSVGQGTNYGYTF. Complete variable domain (other parts from reference TRBV30 and TRBJ1-2): SQTIHQWPATLVQPVGSPLSLECTVEGTSNPNLYWYRQAAGRGLQLLFYSVGIGQISSEVPQNLSASRPQDRQFILSSKKLLLSDSGFYLCAWSVGQGTNYGYTFGSGTRLTVV.

The V and J genes are TRBV23-1 and TRBJ1-1; TRBD1 matches 8 bases. TRBV23-1 is placed among ORFs of uncertain function. The CDR3 sequence is 20 residues long. Trimming removed 4 bases from V and 0 bases from J; junction bases left unmatched: 19. CDR3 DNA: TGCGCCAGCAGTCGCCGTATCTGGGCCAGGGGGCGAATGGTGAACACTGAAGCTTTCTTT. Translation gives CASSRRIWARGRMVNTEAFF.

The J gene is TRBJ2-7, the V gene TRBV29-1; a weak D match, TRBD2 (6 bases). CDR3 length: 14 residues. CDR1 and CDR2 (germline): SQVTM, ANQGSEA. Between the trimmed V and J ends, which lost 5 bases and 5 bases, there was a span of 19 bases. CDR3 nucleotide sequence: TGCAGCGTTTTCGGAGGGTGGGCCGGGAACGAGCAGTACTTC. Translating gives CSVFGGWAGNEQYF.

In DNA, the CDR3 is TGTGCCTGGACGTTGGGGAGCTCCTATAATTCACCCCTCCACTTT. This translates into CAWTLGSSYNSPLHF. V usage is TRBV30 and J usage is TRBJ1-6; D gene unclear. V gave up 4 bases and J gave up 0 bases, with 10 bases separating them. The CDR3 has 15 amino acids. CDR1 and CDR2 from the germline V gene are GTSNPN and SVGIG (reference sequence).

The chain uses TRBV30 and TRBJ1-1; D gene unclear. The CDR3 totals 12 residues. Between the trimmed V and J ends, which lost 2 bases and 1 base, there was a span of 5 bases. Germline loops: CDR1 GTSNPN, CDR2 SVGIG (reference sequence). This CDR3 is CAWSRENTEAFF. The CDR3 nucleotides read TGTGCCTGGAGTAGAGAGAACACTGAAGCTTTCTTT.

The chain has TRBV4-1 and TRBJ2-3; D is perhaps TRBD1 (7 bases). CDR3 length: 16 amino acids. Per the germline V gene, CDR1 is MGHRA and CDR2 is YSYEKL. V shed 1 base and J shed 5 bases, with 16 bases lying between them. The CDR3 sequence is CASSQVGGGAIDTQYF. CDR3 DNA: TGCGCCAGCAGCCAAGTCGGAGGGGGCGCAATAGATACGCAGTATTTT.